Described below is a single T cell receptor beta chain sequence and its context. This CDR3 has 14 residues. CDR1 and CDR2 from the germline V gene are SGHDT and YYEEEE. V lost 6 bases, J lost 4 bases, and 16 bases lay in between. The sample comes from a study of blood T cell repertoires in COVID-19. Living in 20 to 30 US areas, the participants were between about 18 and 95 years of age. Participants were placed into cohorts based on the clinical history they reported. The table came from immunoSEQ multiplex PCR; TCRdb's copy has only in-frame clones and leaves some out. Of approximately 350,000 clones listed, around 86% are singletons.

The V gene is TRBV5-6, the J gene TRBJ1-2; D call uncertain. Sample: PBMCs or T cells enriched from blood (not recorded which). The receptor was derived from a woman aged 50 to 60 who had recovered from COVID-19. The CDR3 loop reads CASTVSRSGYGYTF. The DNA of the CDR3 is TGTGCCAGCACCGTCTCCCGGTCTGGCTATGGCTACACCTTC.